This T cell receptor (beta chain) was sequenced during a study of blood T cell repertoires in COVID-19. Study-wide context: Acute and convalescent COVID-19 specimens originated in the United States, Italy and Spain. In each case, the material was cDNA or gDNA derived from T cells, B-cell-depleted T cells, or PBMCs.

In the source study's methods: Using reference gene primer amplification, nucleated cell counts were estimated. Data came from immunoSEQ multiplex PCR; TCRdb stores just in-frame clones and leaves some out. V and J calls and clone size are copied from that table; D and trimming were computed from the DNA. The data hold tens of thousands of clones, with roughly 76% observed a single time. Germline loops: CDR1 SGHRS, CDR2 YFSETQ. Trimming took off 4 bases at V and 6 bases at J, with 13 bases between the two ends. This CDR3 is 13 amino acids long. This rearrangement joins TRBV5-1 to TRBJ1-1, with D maybe TRBD1 (5 bases). Sequences were obtained from peripheral blood. This clonotype was sampled from a woman in her sixties with acute or convalescent COVID-19. The chain's CDR3 is CASSDGGLPEAFF. For the CDR3, the DNA is TGCGCCAGCAGCGACGGGGGTCTGCCTGAAGCTTTCTTT. The full variable domain, with the rest looked up from reference TRBV5-1 and TRBJ1-1, is KAGVTQTPRYLIKTRGQQVTLSCSPISGHRSVSWYQQTPGQGLQFLFEYFSETQRNKGNFPGRFSGRQFSNSRSEMNVSTLELGDSALYLCASSDGGLPEAFFGQGTRLTVV.